This T cell receptor beta chain was sequenced during a study of control samples from healthy donors and cancer patients. Sequenced by immunoSEQ multiplex PCR; TCRdb stores in-frame clones only, minus some. The sample lists fewer than 45,000 clones, 91% occurring once. The CDR3 consists of 17 residues. The germline gives CDR1 SNHLY, CDR2 FYNNEI. V gave up 6 bases and J gave up 5 bases, with 24 bases separating them. The V and J genes are TRBV2 and TRBJ2-3; TRBD2 might be the D (5 bases). Sequences were obtained from PBMCs. This clonotype was obtained from a woman aged 40 to 50 with head and neck cancer. The CDR3, as DNA: TGTGCCAGCAGGGCCCGAGGGTCACCCGGGATGAGAGATACGCAGTATTTT. Protein product: CASRARGSPGMRDTQYF.